This T cell receptor (beta chain) was captured in a study of blood T cell repertoires in COVID-19 (dated by TCRdb to about 2020). The study in broad terms: Samples from collaborators originated in the United States, Italy and Spain and spanned both the acute and convalescent phases of COVID-19. The samples were drawn from the first 160 participants of the ongoing ImmuneRACE study and from about 1,200 subjects provided by 6 global collaborators. The repertoires were made available in a free public database intended to serve as a resource for research on the immune response to SARS-CoV-2. Nearly every sample came with metadata listing a de-identified subject ID, COVID-19 status, age in years and sex. Where HLA class I and class II types were available, the types were taken from metadata supplied by the sample provider, not from assay-based typing. The material from the prospective study consisted of cDNA or gDNA derived from T cells, B-cell-depleted T cells, or PBMCs. Deeply sampled blood TCRbeta repertoires from subjects exposed to, actively infected with, or recovered from COVID-19 were included in the dataset.

Collaborating institutions collected whole blood in K2EDTA tubes following their own protocols. For TCRbeta analysis, collaborators shipped samples in one of three forms: frozen whole blood, isolated PBMCs, or DNA extracted from either of those sample types. TCRbeta CDR3 regions were amplified from genomic DNA by means of the immunoSEQ Assay, a bias-controlled multiplex PCR. In the authors' own workflow: Within the assay, amplification of reference gene primers was used to estimate how many nucleated cells each sample contained. Sequence reads were collapsed and filtered to measure the absolute abundance of every unique TCRbeta CDR3 rearrangement. For each sample, productive Simpson clonality was calculated as the square root of Simpson's diversity index across productive rearrangements. TCRdb limited this immuneACCESS table to in-frame rearrangements with V and J called. A share of clones is missing; checked studies link under half to unresolved V genes, and the rest is unexplained. V, J and clone size are taken as reported in that table, and D and trimming were inferred from the DNA itself. The table for this sample lists 74,000 or so clones; roughly 88% of them were counted only once. The ten most abundant clones make up 2% to 2.5% of the sample.

Paper-wide results and their limitations: The amount of clinical and demographic metadata varied by source and participant and was provided uncurated.

The germline V gene (reference sequence) gives CDR1 as LNHDA and CDR2 as SQIVND. Trimming at the junction amounts to 3 bases on V and 0 bases on J, and the germline ends lie 9 bases apart. Including the terminal cysteine and phenylalanine, the CDR3 comprises 15 residues. Only CDR3 DNA remains: 45 bases, in frame from the first base. Remarks on this clone: What this receptor recognizes is not known. No quality values exist for individual bases; no much larger clone is one base distant.

Specimen: peripheral blood. The receptor was derived from a human donor in a cohort sampled during active COVID-19. Here the chain combines TRBV19 and TRBJ1-5; no D gene is confidently identified. The DNA sequence reads TGTGCCAGTAGTATCGAGAGGCATAGCAATCAGCCCCAGCATTTT. Its amino acids are CASSIERHSNQPQHF. Reference TRBV19 and TRBJ1-5 proteins supply the regions before and after the CDR3; the full variable domain is: DGGITQSPKYLFRKEGQNVTLSCEQNLNHDAMYWYRQDPGQGLRLIYYSQIVNDFQKGDIAEGYSVSREKKESFPLTVTSAQKNPTAFYLCASSIERHSNQPQHFGDGTRLSIL.